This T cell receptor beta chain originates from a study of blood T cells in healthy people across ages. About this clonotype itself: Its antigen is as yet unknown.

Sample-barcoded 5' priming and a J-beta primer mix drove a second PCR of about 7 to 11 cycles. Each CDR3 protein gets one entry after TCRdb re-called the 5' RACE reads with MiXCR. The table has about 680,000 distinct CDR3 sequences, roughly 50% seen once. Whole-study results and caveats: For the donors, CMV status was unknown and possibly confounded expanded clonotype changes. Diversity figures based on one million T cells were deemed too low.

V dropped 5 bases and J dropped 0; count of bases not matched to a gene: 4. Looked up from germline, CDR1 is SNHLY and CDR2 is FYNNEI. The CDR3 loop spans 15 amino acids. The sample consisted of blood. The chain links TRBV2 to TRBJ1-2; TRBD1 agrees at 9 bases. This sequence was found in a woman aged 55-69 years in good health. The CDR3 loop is CASSRDREANYGYTF. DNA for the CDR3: TGTGCCAGCAGTAGGGACAGGGAAGCTAACTATGGCTACACCTTC.